This TCR beta chain comes out of a study of neoadjuvant nivolumab and ipilimumab in lung cancer. Sequenced by immunoSEQ multiplex PCR; TCRdb stores in-frame clones only, minus some. This sample yields about 26,000 clones, of which 82% are seen a single time; around 9.3% belongs to the top ten. Germline V CDR1 and CDR2: PRHDT, FYEKMQ (reference sequence). This CDR3 region has 16 residues. Losses at the gene ends were 5 bases for V and 2 bases for J; bases not matched to a gene: 8. The rearrangement links TRBV13 to TRBJ1-5; 8 bases are shared with TRBD1. The source was tumor tissue, collected after neoadjuvant nivolumab, alone or with ipilimumab, at or shortly before surgery. This TCR was sampled from an adult with non-small cell lung cancer. CDR3 in DNA: TGTGCCAGCAGCCCTAGACAGGGGATCGGCAATCAGCCCCAGCATTTT. Translated, it gives CASSPRQGIGNQPQHF.